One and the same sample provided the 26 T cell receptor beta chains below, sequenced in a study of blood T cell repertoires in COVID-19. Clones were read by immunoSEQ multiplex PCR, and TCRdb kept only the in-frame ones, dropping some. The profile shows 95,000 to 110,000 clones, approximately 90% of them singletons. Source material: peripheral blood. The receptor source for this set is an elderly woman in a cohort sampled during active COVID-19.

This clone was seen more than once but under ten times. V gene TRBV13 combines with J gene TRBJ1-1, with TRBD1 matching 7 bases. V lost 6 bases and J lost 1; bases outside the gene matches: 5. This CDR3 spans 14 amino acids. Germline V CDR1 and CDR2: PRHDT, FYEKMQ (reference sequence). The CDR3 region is CASSEGQQNTEAFF. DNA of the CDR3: TGTGCCAGCAGTGAGGGACAGCAGAACACTGAAGCTTTCTTT.

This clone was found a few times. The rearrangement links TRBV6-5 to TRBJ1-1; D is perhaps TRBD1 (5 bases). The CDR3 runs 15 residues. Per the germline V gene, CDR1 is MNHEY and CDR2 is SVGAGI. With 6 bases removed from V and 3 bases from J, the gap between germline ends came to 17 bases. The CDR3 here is CASRGGGAGDTEAFF. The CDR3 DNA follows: TGTGCCAGCAGGGGTGGAGGGGCGGGGGACACTGAAGCTTTCTTT.

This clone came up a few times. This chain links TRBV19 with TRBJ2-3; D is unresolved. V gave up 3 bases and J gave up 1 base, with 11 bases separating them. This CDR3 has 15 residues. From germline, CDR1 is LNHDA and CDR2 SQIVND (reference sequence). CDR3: CASSISFQGTDTQYF. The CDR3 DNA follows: TGTGCCAGTAGTATTTCGTTCCAGGGCACAGATACGCAGTATTTT.

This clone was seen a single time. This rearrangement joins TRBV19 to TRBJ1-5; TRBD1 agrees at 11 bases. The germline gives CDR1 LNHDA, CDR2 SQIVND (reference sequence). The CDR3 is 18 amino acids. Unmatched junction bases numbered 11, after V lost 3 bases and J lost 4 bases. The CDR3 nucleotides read TGTGCCAGTAGTATCGGGCGGACAGGGGGCTCAGTTAATCAGCCCCAGCATTTT. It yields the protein CASSIGRTGGSVNQPQHF.

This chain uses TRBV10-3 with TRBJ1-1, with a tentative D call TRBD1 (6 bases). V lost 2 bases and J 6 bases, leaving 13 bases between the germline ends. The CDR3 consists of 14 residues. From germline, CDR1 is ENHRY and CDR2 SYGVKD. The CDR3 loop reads CAISERDTGAEAFF. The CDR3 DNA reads TGTGCCATCAGTGAGCGGGACACGGGCGCTGAAGCTTTCTTT.

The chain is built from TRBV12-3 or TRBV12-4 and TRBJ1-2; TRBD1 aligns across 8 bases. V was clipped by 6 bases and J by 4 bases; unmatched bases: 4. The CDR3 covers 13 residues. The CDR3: CASRPGGRYGYTF. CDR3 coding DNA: TGTGCCAGCAGACCAGGGGGCCGCTATGGCTACACCTTC.

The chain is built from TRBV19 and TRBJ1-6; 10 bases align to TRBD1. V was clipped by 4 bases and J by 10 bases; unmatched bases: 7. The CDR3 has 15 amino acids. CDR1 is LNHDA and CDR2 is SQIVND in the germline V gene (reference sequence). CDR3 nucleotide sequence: TGTGCCAGTAGTAGGGGACAGGGGACCAACTCACCCCTCCACTTT. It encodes CASSRGQGTNSPLHF.

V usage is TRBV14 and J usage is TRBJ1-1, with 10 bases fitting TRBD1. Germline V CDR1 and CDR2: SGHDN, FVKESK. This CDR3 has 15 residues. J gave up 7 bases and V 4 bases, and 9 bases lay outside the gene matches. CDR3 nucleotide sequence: TGTGCCAGCAGCCGTCTTGGACAGGGGGATGGTGAAGCTTTCTTT. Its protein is CASSRLGQGDGEAFF.

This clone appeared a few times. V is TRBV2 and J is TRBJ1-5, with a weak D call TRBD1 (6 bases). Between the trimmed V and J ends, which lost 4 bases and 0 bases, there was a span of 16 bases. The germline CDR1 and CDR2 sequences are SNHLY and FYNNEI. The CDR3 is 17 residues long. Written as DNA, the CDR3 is TGTGCCAGCAGTGGACAGGAAAGGGTCTATAGCAATCAGCCCCAGCATTTT. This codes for CASSGQERVYSNQPQHF. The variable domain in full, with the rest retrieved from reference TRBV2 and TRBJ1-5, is EPEVTQTPSHQVTQMGQEVILRCVPISNHLYFYWYRQILGQKVEFLVSFYNNEISEKSEIFDDQFSVERPDGSNFTLKIRSTKLEDSAMYFCASSGQERVYSNQPQHFGDGTRLSIL.

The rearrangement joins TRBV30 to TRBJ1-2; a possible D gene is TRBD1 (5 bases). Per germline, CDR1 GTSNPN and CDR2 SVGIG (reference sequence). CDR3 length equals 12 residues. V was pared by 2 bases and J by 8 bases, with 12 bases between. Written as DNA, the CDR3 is TGTGCCTGGAGTCTTCCTGGGGCGGGCTACACCTTC. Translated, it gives CAWSLPGAGYTF.

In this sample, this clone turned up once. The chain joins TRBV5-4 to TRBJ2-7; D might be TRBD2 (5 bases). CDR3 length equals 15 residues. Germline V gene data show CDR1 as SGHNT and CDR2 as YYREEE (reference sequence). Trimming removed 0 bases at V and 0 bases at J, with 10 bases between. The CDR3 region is CASSLVATSSYEQYF. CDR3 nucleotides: TGTGCCAGCAGCTTGGTGGCTACTAGCTCCTACGAGCAGTACTTC. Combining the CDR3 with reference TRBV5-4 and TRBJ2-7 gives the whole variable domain ETGVTQSPTHLIKTRGQQVTLRCSSQSGHNTVSWYQQALGQGPQFIFQYYREEENGRGNFPPRFSGLQFPNYSSELNVNALELDDSALYLCASSLVATSSYEQYFGPGTRLTVT.

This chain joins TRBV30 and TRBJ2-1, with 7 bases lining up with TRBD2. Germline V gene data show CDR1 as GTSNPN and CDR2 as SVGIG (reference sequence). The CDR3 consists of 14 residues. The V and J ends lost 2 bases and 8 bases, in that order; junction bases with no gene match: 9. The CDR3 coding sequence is TGTGCCTGGAGTTGGAGCGGGGCAAGCCATGAGCAGTTCTTC. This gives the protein CAWSWSGASHEQFF.

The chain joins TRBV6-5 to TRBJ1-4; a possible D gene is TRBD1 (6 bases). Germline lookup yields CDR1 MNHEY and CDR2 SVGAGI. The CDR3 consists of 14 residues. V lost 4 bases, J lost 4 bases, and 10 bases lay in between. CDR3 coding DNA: TGTGCCAGCAGTTCTCGACAGGATAATGAAAAACTGTTTTTT. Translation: CASSSRQDNEKLFF.

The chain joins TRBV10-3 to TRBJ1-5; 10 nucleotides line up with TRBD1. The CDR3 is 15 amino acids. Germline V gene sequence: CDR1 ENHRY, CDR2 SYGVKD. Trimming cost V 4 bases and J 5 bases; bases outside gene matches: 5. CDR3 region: CAISGGTGVDQPQHF. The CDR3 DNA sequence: TGTGCCATCAGTGGGGGGACAGGGGTGGATCAGCCCCAGCATTTT.

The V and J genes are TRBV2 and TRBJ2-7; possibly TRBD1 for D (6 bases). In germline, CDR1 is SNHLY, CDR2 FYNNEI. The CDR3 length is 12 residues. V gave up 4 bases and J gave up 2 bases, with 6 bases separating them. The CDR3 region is CASSGGPYEQYF. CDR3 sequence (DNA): TGTGCCAGCAGTGGGGGGCCCTACGAGCAGTACTTC. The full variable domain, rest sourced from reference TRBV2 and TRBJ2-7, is EPEVTQTPSHQVTQMGQEVILRCVPISNHLYFYWYRQILGQKVEFLVSFYNNEISEKSEIFDDQFSVERPDGSNFTLKIRSTKLEDSAMYFCASSGGPYEQYFGPGTRLTVT.

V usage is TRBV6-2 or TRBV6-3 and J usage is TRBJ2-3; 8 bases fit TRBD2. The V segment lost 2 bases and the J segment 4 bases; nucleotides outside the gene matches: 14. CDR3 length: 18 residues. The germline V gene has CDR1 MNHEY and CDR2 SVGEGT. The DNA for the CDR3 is TGTGCCAGCAGTTACAGGCCGCGGGGGGCCGCACTGGCAGATACGCAGTATTTT. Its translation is CASSYRPRGAALADTQYF.

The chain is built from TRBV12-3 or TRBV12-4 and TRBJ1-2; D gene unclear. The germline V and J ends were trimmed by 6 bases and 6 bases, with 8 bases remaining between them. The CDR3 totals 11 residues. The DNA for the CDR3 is TGTGCCAGCAGCTCTCCTGATGGCTACACCTTC. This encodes CASSSPDGYTF.

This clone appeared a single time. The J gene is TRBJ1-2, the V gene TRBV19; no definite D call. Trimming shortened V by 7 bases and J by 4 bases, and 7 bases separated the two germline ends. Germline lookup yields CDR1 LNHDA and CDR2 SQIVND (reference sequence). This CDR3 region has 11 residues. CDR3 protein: CASNSGYGYTF. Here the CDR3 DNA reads TGTGCCAGTAACAGCGGCTATGGCTACACCTTC.

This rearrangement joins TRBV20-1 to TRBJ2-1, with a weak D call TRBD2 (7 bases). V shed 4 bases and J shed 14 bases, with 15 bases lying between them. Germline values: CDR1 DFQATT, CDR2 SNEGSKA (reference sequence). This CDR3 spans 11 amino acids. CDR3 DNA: TGCAGTGCTAATAACGGGGGGCACGAGTTCTTC. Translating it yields CSANNGGHEFF.

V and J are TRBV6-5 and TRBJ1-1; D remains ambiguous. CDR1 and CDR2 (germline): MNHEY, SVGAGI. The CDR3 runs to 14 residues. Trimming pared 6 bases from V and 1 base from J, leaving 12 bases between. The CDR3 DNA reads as TGTGCCAGCAGGGGGTCGGGAGCGAACACTGAAGCTTTCTTT. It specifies CASRGSGANTEAFF.

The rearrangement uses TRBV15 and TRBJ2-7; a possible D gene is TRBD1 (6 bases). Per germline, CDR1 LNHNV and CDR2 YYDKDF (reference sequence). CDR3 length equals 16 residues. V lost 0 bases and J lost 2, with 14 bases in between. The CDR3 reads CATSRDTRDTAYEQYF. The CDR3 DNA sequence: TGTGCCACCAGCAGAGACACACGGGACACCGCCTACGAGCAGTACTTC.

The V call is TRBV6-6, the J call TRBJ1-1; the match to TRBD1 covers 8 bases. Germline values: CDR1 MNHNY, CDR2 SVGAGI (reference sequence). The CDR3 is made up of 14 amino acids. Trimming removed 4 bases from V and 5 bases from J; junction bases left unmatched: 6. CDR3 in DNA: TGTGCCAGCAGTTTCTCCACAGGGGGAACTGAAGCTTTCTTT. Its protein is CASSFSTGGTEAFF.

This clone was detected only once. CDR3 residues: CASSEVGSNTEAFF. Here the CDR3 DNA reads TGTGCCAGCTCGGAGGTCGGATCAAACACTGAAGCTTTCTTT. The chain uses TRBV2 and TRBJ1-1; D remains unclear. V was pared by 8 bases and J by 2 bases, with 15 bases between. Germline CDR1 SNHLY, CDR2 FYNNEI. The CDR3 is 14 amino acids.

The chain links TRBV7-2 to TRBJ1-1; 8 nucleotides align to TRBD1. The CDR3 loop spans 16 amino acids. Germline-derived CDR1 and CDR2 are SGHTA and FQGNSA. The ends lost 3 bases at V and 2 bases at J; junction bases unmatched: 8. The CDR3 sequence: CASSFQGALGNTEAFF. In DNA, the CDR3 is TGTGCCAGCAGCTTCCAGGGGGCGCTAGGTAACACTGAAGCTTTCTTT.

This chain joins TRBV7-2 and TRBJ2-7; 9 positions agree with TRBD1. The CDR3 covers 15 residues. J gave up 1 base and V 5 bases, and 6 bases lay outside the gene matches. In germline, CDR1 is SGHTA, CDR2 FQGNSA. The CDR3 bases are TGTGCCAGCAGCCCCGTCGGGACAGGGTCCTACGAGCAGTACTTC. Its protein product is CASSPVGTGSYEQYF. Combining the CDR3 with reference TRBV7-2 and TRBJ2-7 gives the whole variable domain GAGVSQSPSNKVTEKGKDVELRCDPISGHTALYWYRQSLGQGLEFLIYFQGNSAPDKSGLPSDRFSAERTGGSVSTLTIQRTQQEDSAVYLCASSPVGTGSYEQYFGPGTRLTVT.

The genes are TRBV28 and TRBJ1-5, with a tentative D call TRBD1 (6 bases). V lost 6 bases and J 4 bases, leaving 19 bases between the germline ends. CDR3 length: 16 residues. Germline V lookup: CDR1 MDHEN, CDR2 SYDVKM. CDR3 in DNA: TGTGCCAGCAGAGACTCCGGGACAACCTTTAATCAGCCCCAGCATTTT. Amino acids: CASRDSGTTFNQPQHF.